The TCR beta chain under discussion was sequenced for a study of breast tumors, draining lymph nodes, adjacent tissues (dated by TCRdb to the mid-2010s). Turning to the overall study: In breast cancer patients, the study compared the TCR beta repertoires of tumor, adjacent nontumor tissue and axillary lymph nodes. The study was designed to assess the relationships and possible T-cell exchange between tumor, surrounding tissue and draining lymph node repertoires in human breast cancer.

The sequencing machine was an Illumina HiSeq 2000. TCR beta chain libraries were generated by multiplex PCR amplification. The amplified TCR beta chain products were analyzed by high-throughput sequencing. TCRdb redid the processing of the public reads, applying fastp at Q25 and MiXCR, and retained in-frame beta chains. Rows with a matching CDR3 protein are joined into one entry that keeps the most common DNA and genes. The sample table records approximately 15,000 distinct CDR3 sequences; 55% to 75% of these occur just once. The leading ten clones occupy 15% to 25% of the sample. Turning to this clonotype: Its antigen remains unidentified. No base-level quality is on record; no much larger clone is a single base apart.

Paper-wide results and their limitations: The conclusion that tumor T cells originate in lymph nodes was presented as consistent with a hypothesis rather than as directly demonstrated. Tumors showed preferential V and J gene usage, and their T-cell repertoire diversity fell below that of lymph nodes yet above that of nontumor tissue. The data were considered consistent with the idea that most tumor T cells come from the lymph node and then expand in tumor tissue. In luminal-like breast cancer, tumor and nontumor tissue repertoires resembled each other significantly more than in basal-like breast cancer.

Relative to germline, V is 5 bases shorter and J is 4 bases shorter, with 14 bases between their ends. CDR1 and CDR2 were assigned from the germline V gene as SGHNT and YENEEA. Reading from cysteine to phenylalanine, the CDR3 counts 15 amino acids. Here the CDR3 DNA is all that survives: 45 bases in frame from base 1. The adjacent samples were made up of nontumor breast tissue that surrounded the tumor. The receptor was isolated from a female donor with breast cancer. Some clones in this sample may be carry-over from other donors' samples. This receptor chain uses TRBV11-3 and TRBJ2-2; a tentative D call is TRBD1 (5 bases match). Sequenced: tumor-adjacent breast tissue. For the CDR3, the sequence is CASSIVGATTGELFF. In nucleotide form, the sequence is TGTGCCAGCAGCATAGTTGGGGCGACCACCGGGGAGCTGTTTTTT.